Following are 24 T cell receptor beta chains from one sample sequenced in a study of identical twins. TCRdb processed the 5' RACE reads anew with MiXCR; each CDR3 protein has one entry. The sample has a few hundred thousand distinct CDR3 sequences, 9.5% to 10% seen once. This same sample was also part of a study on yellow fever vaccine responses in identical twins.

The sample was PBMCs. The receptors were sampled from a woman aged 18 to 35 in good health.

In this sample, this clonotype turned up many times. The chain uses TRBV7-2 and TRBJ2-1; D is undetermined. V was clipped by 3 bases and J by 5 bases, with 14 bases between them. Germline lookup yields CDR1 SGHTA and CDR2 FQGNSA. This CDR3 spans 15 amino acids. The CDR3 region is CASSFSPDHDNEQFF. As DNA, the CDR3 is TGTGCCAGCAGCTTTTCTCCGGACCATGACAATGAGCAGTTCTTC.

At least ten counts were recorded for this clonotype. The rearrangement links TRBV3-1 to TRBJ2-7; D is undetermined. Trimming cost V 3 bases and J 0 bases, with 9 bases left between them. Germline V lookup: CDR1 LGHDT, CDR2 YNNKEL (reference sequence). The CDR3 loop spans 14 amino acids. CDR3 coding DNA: TGTGCCAGCAGCCAGGGCGGTGGCTCCTACGAGCAGTACTTC. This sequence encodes CASSQGGGSYEQYF.

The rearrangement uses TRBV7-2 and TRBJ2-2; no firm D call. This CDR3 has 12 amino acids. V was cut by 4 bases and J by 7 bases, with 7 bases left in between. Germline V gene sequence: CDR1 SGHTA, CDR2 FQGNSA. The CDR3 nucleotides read TGTGCCAGCAGCTCCCGGAACGGGGAGCTGTTTTTT. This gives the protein CASSSRNGELFF.

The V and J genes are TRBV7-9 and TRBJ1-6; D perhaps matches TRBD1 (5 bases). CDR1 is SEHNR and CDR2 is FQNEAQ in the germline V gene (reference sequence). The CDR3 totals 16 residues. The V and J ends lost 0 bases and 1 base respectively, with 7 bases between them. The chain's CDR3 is CASSLADTSYNSPLHF. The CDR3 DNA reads TGTGCCAGCAGCTTAGCGGACACTTCCTATAATTCACCCCTCCACTTT.

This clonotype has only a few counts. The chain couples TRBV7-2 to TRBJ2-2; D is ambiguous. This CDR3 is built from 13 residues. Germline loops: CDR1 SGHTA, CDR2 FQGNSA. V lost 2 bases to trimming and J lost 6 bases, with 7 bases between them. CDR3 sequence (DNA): TGTGCCAGCAGCTTAAGACAAGCCGGGGAGCTGTTTTTT. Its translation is CASSLRQAGELFF.

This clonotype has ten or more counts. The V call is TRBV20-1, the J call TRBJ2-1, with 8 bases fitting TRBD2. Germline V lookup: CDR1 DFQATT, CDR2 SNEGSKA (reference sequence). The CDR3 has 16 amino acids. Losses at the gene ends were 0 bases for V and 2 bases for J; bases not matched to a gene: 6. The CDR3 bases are TGCAGTGCTAGAGATCAGCAGCGGGGGACCTACAATGAGCAGTTCTTC. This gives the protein CSARDQQRGTYNEQFF.

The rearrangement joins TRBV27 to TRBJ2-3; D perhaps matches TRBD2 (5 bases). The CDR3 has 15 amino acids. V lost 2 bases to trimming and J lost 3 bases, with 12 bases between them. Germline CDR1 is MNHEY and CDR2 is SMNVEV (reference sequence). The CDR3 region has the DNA TGTGCCAGCAGTTTAGACGGGATTAGTACAGATACGCAGTATTTT. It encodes CASSLDGISTDTQYF.

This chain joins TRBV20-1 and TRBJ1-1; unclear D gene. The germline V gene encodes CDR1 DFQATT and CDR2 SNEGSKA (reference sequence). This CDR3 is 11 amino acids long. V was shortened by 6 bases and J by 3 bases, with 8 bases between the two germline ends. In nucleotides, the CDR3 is TGCAGTGCCACTTGGGACACTGAAGCTTTCTTT. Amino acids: CSATWDTEAFF.

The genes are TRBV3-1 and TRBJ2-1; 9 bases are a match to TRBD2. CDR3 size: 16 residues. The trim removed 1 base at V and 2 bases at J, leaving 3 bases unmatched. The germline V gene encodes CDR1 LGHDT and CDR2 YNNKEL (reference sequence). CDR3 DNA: TGTGCCAGCAGCCAAGCCCTAGCGGGACCCTACAATGAGCAGTTCTTC. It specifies CASSQALAGPYNEQFF.

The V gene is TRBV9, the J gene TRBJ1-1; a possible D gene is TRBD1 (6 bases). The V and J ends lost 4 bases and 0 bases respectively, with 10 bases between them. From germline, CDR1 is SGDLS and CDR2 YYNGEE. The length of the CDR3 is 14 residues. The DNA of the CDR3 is TGTGCCAGCAGCCACAGGGAGATGAACACTGAAGCTTTCTTT. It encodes CASSHREMNTEAFF.

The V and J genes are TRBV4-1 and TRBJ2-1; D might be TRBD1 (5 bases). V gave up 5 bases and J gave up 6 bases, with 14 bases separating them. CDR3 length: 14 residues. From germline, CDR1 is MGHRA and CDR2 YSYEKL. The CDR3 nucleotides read TGCGCCAGCAGCGGGGCCTACCTCGGCAATGAGCAGTTCTTC. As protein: CASSGAYLGNEQFF.

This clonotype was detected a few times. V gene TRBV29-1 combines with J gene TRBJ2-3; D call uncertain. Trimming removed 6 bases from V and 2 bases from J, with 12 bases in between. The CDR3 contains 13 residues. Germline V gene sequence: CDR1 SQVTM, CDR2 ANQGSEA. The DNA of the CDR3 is TGCAGCGTCGGTGGTGGAATCACAGATACGCAGTATTTT. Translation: CSVGGGITDTQYF.

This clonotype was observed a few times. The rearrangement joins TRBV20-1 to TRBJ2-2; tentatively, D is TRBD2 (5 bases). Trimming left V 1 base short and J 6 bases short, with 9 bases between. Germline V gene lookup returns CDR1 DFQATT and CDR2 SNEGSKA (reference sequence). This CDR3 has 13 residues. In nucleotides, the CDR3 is TGCAGTGCTAGAGTCGGGGAAGCCGGGGAGCTGTTTTTT. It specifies CSARVGEAGELFF.

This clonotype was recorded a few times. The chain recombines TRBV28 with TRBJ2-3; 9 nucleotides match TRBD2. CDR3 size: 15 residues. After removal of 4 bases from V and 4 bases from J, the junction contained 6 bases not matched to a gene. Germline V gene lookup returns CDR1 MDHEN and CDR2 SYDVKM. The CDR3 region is CASSSGGRAADTQYF. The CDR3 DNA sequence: TGTGCCAGCAGTTCCGGCGGGAGGGCGGCAGATACGCAGTATTTT. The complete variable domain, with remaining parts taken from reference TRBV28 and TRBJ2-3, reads DVKVTQSSRYLVKRTGEKVFLECVQDMDHENMFWYRQDPGLGLRLIYFSYDVKMKEKGDIPEGYSVSREKKERFSLILESASTNQTSMYLCASSSGGRAADTQYFGPGTRLTVL.

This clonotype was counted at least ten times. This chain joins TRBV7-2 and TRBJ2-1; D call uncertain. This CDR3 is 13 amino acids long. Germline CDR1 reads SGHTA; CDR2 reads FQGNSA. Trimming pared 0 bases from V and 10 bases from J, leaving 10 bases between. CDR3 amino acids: CASSLATIGEQFF. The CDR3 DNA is TGTGCCAGCAGCTTAGCGACGATCGGGGAGCAGTTCTTC.

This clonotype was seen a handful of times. The CDR3 bases are TGTGCCAGCAGTCCTGATGCCGGATTCTCTGGGGCCAACGTCCTGACTTTC. This codes for CASSPDAGFSGANVLTF. The gene calls are TRBV28 and TRBJ2-6; D is ambiguous. From germline, CDR1 is MDHEN and CDR2 SYDVKM. The CDR3 is 17 amino acids. Trimming removed 5 bases at V and 0 bases at J, with 14 bases between. The full variable domain, its missing parts supplied by reference TRBV28 and TRBJ2-6, is DVKVTQSSRYLVKRTGEKVFLECVQDMDHENMFWYRQDPGLGLRLIYFSYDVKMKEKGDIPEGYSVSREKKERFSLILESASTNQTSMYLCASSPDAGFSGANVLTFGAGSRLTVL.

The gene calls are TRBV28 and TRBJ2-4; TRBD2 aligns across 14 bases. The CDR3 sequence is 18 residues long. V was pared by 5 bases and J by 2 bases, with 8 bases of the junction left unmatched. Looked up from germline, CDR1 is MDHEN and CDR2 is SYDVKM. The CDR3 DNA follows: TGTGCCAGCAGTCCCGGGACTAGCGGGAGAGCAACCAAAAACATTCAGTACTTC. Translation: CASSPGTSGRATKNIQYF.

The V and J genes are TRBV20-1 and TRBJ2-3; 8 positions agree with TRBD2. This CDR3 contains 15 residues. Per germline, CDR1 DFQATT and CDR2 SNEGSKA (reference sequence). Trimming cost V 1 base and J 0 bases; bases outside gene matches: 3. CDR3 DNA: TGCAGTGCTAGAGTAGCGGGATCGAGCACAGATACGCAGTATTTT. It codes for CSARVAGSSTDTQYF.

The CDR3 spells CASSSPASGTFYNEQFF. As DNA, the CDR3 is TGCGCCAGCAGCTCCCCGGCTAGCGGGACCTTTTACAATGAGCAGTTCTTC. The chain joins TRBV5-1 to TRBJ2-1, with TRBD2 matching 9 bases. Looked up from germline, CDR1 is SGHRS and CDR2 is YFSETQ. The CDR3 runs to 17 residues. V lost 3 bases and J lost 4; bases outside the gene matches: 11.

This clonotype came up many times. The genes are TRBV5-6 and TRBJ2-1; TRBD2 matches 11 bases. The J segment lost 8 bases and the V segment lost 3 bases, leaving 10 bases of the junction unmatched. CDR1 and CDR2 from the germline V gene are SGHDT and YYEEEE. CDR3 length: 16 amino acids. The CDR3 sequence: CASSSLAGGPWDEQFF. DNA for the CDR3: TGTGCCAGCAGCTCCTTAGCGGGAGGGCCTTGGGATGAGCAGTTCTTC. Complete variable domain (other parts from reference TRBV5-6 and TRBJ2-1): DAGVTQSPTHLIKTRGQQVTLRCSPKSGHDTVSWYQQALGQGPQFIFQYYEEEERQRGNFPDRFSGHQFPNYSSELNVNALLLGDSALYLCASSSLAGGPWDEQFFGPGTRLTVL.

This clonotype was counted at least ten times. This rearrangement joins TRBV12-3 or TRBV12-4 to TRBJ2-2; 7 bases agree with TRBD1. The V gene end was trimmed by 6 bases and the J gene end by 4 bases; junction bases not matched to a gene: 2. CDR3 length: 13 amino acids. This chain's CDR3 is CASRGQLTGELFF. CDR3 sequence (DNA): TGTGCCAGCAGGGGACAGCTCACCGGGGAGCTGTTTTTT.

CDR3 sequence: CASSHPPSWGTGDYNEQFF. CDR3 coding DNA: TGCGCCAGCAGCCACCCTCCCTCGTGGGGGACAGGGGACTACAATGAGCAGTTCTTC. This chain joins TRBV4-3 and TRBJ2-1; 10 nucleotides align to TRBD1. The V gene end was trimmed by 3 bases and the J gene end by 3 bases; junction bases not matched to a gene: 14. The CDR3 is 19 amino acids. CDR1 LGHNA and CDR2 YSLEER come from the germline V gene.

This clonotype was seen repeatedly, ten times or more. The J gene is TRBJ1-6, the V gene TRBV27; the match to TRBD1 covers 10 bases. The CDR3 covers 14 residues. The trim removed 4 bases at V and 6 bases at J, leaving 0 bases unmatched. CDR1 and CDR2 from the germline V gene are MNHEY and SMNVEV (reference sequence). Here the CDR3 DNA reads TGTGCCAGCAGTTGGACAGGGGGTAATTCACCCCTCCACTTT. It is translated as CASSWTGGNSPLHF.

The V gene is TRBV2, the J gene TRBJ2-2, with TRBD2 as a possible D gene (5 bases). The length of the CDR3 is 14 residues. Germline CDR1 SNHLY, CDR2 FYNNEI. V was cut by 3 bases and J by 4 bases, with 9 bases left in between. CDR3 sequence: CASSDEGATGELFF. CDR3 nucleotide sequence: TGTGCCAGCAGTGATGAGGGAGCCACCGGGGAGCTGTTTTTT.